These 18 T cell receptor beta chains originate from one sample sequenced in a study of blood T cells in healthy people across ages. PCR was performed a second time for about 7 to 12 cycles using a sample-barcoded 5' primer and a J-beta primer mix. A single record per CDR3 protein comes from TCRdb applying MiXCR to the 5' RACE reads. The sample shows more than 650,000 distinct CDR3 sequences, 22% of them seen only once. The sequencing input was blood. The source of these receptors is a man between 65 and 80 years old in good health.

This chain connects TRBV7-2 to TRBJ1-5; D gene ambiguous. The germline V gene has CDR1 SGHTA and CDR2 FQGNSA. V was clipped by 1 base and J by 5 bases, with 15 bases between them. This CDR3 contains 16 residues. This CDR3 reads CASSLGISGGDQPQHF. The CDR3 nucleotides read TGTGCCAGCAGCTTAGGGATATCGGGTGGAGATCAGCCCCAGCATTTT.

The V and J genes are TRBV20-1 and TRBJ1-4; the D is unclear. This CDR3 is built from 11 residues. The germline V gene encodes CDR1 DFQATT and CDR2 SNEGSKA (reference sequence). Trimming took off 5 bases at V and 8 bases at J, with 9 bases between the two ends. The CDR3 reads CSALRAEKLFF. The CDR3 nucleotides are TGCAGTGCTCTCCGGGCCGAAAAACTGTTTTTT.

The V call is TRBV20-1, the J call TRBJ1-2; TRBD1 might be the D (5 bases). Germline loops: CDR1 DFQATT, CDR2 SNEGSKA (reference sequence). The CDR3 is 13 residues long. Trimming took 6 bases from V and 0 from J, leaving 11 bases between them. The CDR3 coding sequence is TGCAGTGCCGCCAGGGCGACTAACTATGGCTACACCTTC. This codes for CSAARATNYGYTF.

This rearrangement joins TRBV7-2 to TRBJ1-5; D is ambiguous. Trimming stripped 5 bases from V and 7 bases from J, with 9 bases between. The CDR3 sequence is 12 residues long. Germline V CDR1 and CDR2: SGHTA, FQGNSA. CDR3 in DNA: TGTGCCAGCAGCCTCCATGGACAGCCCCAGCATTTT. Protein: CASSLHGQPQHF.

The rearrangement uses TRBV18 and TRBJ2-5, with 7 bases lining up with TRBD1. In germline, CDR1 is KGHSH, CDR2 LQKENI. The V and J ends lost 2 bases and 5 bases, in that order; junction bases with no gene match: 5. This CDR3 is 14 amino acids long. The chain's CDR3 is CASSPETGVETQYF. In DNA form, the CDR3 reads TGTGCCAGCTCACCAGAAACAGGGGTTGAGACCCAGTACTTC.

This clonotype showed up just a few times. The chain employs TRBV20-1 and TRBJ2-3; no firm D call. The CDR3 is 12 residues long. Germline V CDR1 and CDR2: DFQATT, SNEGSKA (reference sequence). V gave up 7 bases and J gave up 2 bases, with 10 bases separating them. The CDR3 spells CSGNRYTDTQYF. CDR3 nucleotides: TGCAGTGGGAATAGATACACAGATACGCAGTATTTT.

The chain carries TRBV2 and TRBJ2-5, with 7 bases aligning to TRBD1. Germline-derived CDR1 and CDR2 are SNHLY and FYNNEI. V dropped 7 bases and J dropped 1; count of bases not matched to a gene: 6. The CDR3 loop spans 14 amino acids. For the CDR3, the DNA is TGTGCCAGCAAGAGGGACAGTCCCCAAGAGACCCAGTACTTC. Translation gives CASKRDSPQETQYF.

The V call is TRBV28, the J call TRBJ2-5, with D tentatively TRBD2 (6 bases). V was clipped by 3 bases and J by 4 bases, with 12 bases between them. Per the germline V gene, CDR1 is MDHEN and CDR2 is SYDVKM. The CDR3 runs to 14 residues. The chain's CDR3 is CASSFVAVGETQYF. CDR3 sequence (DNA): TGTGCCAGCAGTTTTGTAGCGGTCGGAGAGACCCAGTACTTC. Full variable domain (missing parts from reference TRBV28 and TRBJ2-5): DVKVTQSSRYLVKRTGEKVFLECVQDMDHENMFWYRQDPGLGLRLIYFSYDVKMKEKGDIPEGYSVSREKKERFSLILESASTNQTSMYLCASSFVAVGETQYFGPGTRLLVL.

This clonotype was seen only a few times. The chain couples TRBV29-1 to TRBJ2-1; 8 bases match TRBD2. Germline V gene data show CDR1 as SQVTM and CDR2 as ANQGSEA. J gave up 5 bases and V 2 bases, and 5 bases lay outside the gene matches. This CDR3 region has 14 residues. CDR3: CSVESGSKNNEQFF. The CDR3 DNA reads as TGCAGCGTTGAAAGCGGGAGTAAAAACAATGAGCAGTTCTTC.

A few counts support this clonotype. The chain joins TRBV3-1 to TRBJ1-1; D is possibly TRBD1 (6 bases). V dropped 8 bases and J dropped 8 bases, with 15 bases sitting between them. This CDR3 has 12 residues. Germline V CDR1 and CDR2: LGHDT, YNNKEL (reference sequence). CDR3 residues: CASGRETGEAFF. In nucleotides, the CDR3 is TGTGCCAGCGGAAGGGAGACAGGCGAAGCTTTCTTT.

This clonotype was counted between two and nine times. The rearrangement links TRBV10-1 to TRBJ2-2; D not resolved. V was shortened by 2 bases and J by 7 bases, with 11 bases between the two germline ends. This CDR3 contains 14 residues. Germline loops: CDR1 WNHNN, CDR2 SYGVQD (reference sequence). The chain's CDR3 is CASSEPGSVGELFF. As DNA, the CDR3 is TGCGCCAGCAGTGAGCCGGGTTCTGTCGGGGAGCTGTTTTTT.

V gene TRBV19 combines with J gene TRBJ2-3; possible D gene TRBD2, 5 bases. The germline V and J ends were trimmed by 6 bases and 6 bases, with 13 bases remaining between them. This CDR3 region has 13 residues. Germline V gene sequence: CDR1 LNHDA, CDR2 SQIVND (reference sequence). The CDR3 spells CASRRAYTDTQYF. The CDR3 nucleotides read TGTGCCAGTAGGAGGGCATACACGGATACGCAGTATTTT. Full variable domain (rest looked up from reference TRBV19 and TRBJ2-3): DGGITQSPKYLFRKEGQNVTLSCEQNLNHDAMYWYRQDPGQGLRLIYYSQIVNDFQKGDIAEGYSVSREKKESFPLTVTSAQKNPTAFYLCASRRAYTDTQYFGPGTRLTVL.

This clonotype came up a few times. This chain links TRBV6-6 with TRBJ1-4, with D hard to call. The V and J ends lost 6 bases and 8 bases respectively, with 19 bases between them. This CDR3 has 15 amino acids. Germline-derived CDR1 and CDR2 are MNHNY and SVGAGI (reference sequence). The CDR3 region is CASSYPQGQREKLFF. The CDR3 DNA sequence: TGTGCCAGCAGCTACCCTCAAGGGCAGAGGGAAAAACTGTTTTTT.

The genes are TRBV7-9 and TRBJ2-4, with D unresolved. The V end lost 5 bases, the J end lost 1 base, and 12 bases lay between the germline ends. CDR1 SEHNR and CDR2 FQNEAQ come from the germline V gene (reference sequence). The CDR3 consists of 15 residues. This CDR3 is CASSPEGSAKNIQYF. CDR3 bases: TGTGCCAGCAGCCCCGAAGGGTCGGCCAAAAACATTCAGTACTTC.

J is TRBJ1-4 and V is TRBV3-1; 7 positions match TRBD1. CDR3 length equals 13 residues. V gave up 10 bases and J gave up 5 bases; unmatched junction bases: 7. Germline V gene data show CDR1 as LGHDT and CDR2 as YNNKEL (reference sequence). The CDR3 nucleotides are TGTGCCACGAGGACAGGTTTAAATGAAAAACTGTTTTTT. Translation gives CATRTGLNEKLFF.

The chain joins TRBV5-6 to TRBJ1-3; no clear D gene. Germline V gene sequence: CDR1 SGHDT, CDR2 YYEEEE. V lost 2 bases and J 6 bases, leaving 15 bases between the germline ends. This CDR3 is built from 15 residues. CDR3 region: CASSFRSSGENTIYF. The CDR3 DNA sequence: TGTGCCAGCAGCTTCCGGTCGAGCGGGGAAAACACCATATATTTT.

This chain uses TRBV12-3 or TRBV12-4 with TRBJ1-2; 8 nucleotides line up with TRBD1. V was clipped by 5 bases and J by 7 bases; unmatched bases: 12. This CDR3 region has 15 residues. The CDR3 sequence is CASSNSGAGGRGYTF. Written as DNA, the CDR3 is TGTGCCAGCAGTAACTCCGGGGCAGGGGGCCGTGGCTACACCTTC.

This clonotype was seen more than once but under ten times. The chain's CDR3 is CASSQEGAGHFSNQPQHF. The CDR3 region has the DNA TGTGCCAGCAGCCAAGAGGGCGCGGGACACTTTAGCAATCAGCCCCAGCATTTT. The V call is TRBV4-2, the J call TRBJ1-5; D is perhaps TRBD1 (6 bases). V was pared by 0 bases and J by 0 bases, with 15 bases between. This CDR3 is built from 18 residues. Germline CDR1 is LGHNA and CDR2 is YNFKEQ.